What follows are 11 T cell receptor beta chains derived from one specimen sequenced in a study of blood T cell repertoires in COVID-19. Repertoires were generated with immunoSEQ multiplex PCR, while TCRdb's copy carries only in-frame clones and drops some. The table includes about 83,000 clones, around 87% detected once. The source material was peripheral blood. The receptor set was obtained from a woman aged 50 to 60 with active or convalescent COVID-19.

The rearrangement links TRBV5-1 to TRBJ1-1; 7 bases are a match to TRBD1. V lost 4 bases, J lost 1 base, and 4 bases stayed unmatched. Germline V CDR1 and CDR2: SGHRS, YFSETQ. This CDR3 spans 14 amino acids. The DNA for the CDR3 is TGCGCCAGCAGCCCGGACAGGACGAACACTGAAGCTTTCTTT. It encodes CASSPDRTNTEAFF.

This chain connects TRBV6-5 to TRBJ1-2; 7 bases align to TRBD1. The CDR3 is 13 residues long. Trimming cost V 6 bases and J 4 bases; bases outside gene matches: 5. The germline V gene has CDR1 MNHEY and CDR2 SVGAGI. The CDR3 nucleotides are TGTGCCAGCAGCGCGACAGGGACCTATGGCTACACCTTC. Protein sequence: CASSATGTYGYTF.

The chain employs TRBV2 and TRBJ2-7; 7 nucleotides agree with TRBD1. The CDR3 spans 14 residues. The V and J ends lost 8 bases and 0 bases, in that order; junction bases with no gene match: 7. Germline-derived CDR1 and CDR2 are SNHLY and FYNNEI. DNA for the CDR3: TGTGCCAGCGTCATACAGGGGACCTCCTACGAGCAGTACTTC. Protein product: CASVIQGTSYEQYF.

This rearrangement joins TRBV13 to TRBJ2-1; 11 positions agree with TRBD2. Germline V gives CDR1 PRHDT, CDR2 FYEKMQ (reference sequence). J lost 7 bases, V lost 5 bases, and 7 bases had no gene match. The CDR3 covers 15 residues. DNA for the CDR3: TGTGCCAGCAGCCGTCGGACTAGCGGGTATAATGAGCAGTTCTTC. This codes for CASSRRTSGYNEQFF.

This sequence joins TRBV27 and TRBJ1-2; TRBD1 aligns across 7 bases. V gave up 2 bases and J gave up 6 bases; unmatched junction bases: 6. This CDR3 has 14 amino acids. The germline CDR1 and CDR2 sequences are MNHEY and SMNVEV (reference sequence). Written as DNA, the CDR3 is TGTGCCAGCAGTTTACAGGGGGATGTAGATGGCTACACCTTC. This sequence encodes CASSLQGDVDGYTF.

This clone was found a few times. The V and J genes are TRBV19 and TRBJ1-5; 7 bases map to TRBD1. V lost 5 bases and J lost 2; bases outside the gene matches: 6. The CDR3 spans 15 residues. The germline V gene encodes CDR1 LNHDA and CDR2 SQIVND (reference sequence). CDR3 region: CASSVSGTGNQPQHF. DNA for the CDR3: TGTGCCAGTAGTGTTTCCGGGACAGGCAATCAGCCCCAGCATTTT.

CDR3 sequence: CASSESKRTSSYNEQFF. DNA for the CDR3: TGTGCCAGCAGTGAATCGAAGCGGACGAGCTCCTACAATGAGCAGTTCTTC. The V gene is TRBV25-1, the J gene TRBJ2-1, with D possibly being TRBD2 (5 bases). V lost 1 base to trimming and J lost 0 bases, with 13 bases between them. The CDR3 runs to 17 residues. The V gene's germline CDR1 is MGHDK and CDR2 SYGVNS.

There are a few counts of this clone. V usage is TRBV7-9 and J usage is TRBJ1-3; a weak D match, TRBD1 (5 bases). The CDR3 covers 15 residues. Germline V lookup: CDR1 SEHNR, CDR2 FQNEAQ (reference sequence). V gave up 3 bases and J gave up 0 bases, with 9 bases separating them. This CDR3 reads CASSFQGGSGNTIYF. The CDR3 nucleotides read TGTGCCAGCAGCTTCCAGGGAGGCTCTGGAAACACCATATATTTT.

V gene TRBV30 combines with J gene TRBJ2-1; 11 bases line up with TRBD2. CDR3 length equals 14 residues. In germline, CDR1 is GTSNPN, CDR2 SVGIG (reference sequence). Germline trimming cut 4 bases from V and 5 bases from J; bases unmatched to any gene: 4. CDR3 residues: CAWTGTSGDNEQFF. In DNA form, the CDR3 reads TGTGCCTGGACGGGGACTAGCGGTGACAATGAGCAGTTCTTC.

V and J are TRBV14 and TRBJ1-1; D gene uncertain. This CDR3 has 13 residues. Germline loops: CDR1 SGHDN, CDR2 FVKESK. The germline V and J ends were trimmed by 0 bases and 1 base, with 3 bases remaining between them. The DNA for the CDR3 is TGTGCCAGCAGCCAAGATCGGAACACTGAAGCTTTCTTT. This codes for CASSQDRNTEAFF.

The chain combines TRBV30 with TRBJ1-2; D is unresolved. The length of the CDR3 is 13 residues. Germline V CDR1 and CDR2: GTSNPN, SVGIG (reference sequence). V lost 4 bases and J 0 bases, leaving 9 bases between the germline ends. The CDR3 sequence: CAWTMAPNYGYTF. CDR3 DNA: TGTGCCTGGACCATGGCACCTAACTATGGCTACACCTTC.